This T cell receptor (beta chain) originates from a study of cytomegalovirus exposure and HLA in healthy donors (dated by TCRdb to about 2017). Regarding the research as a whole: An earlier analysis of several hundred of the donors reported about 250 Gb of sequence data and around 120 million unique TCR beta sequences from 190 million or so T cells. HLA typing included class I and class II loci at four-digit resolution. The study profiled the T cell repertoires of under 700 subjects by immunosequencing and related them to cytomegalovirus serostatus. Across some 400 genotyped donors of the cohort, an average of about 240,000 unique TCR beta nucleotide sequences per donor were sequenced, and about a sixth of those sequences were non-productive. Typing coverage differed by locus: A, B, C, DRB1 and DQB1 were typed in about 620-630 donors, DQA1 in about 500, DPA1 in over 600, and DPB1 in 450 to 490. Along with the roughly 700-subject first cohort, a separate validation cohort of around 120 different subjects was used. An early release covering just under 650 HLA-typed donors comprised approximately 300 gigabases of sequencing data and approximately 85 million unique TCR sequences. The genetic ancestry cluster associated with self-reported Caucasian donors included 81% of the approximately 430 genotyped donors. All discovery cohort repertoires had been generated using a single sequencing platform. Donor age, sex, ethnicity and CMV serostatus were compiled alongside the repertoire data. The aim of the study was to test whether cataloging public T cell receptors could identify signatures of past pathogen exposure. High-throughput TCR immunosequencing, statistical association of individual TCRs with disease status, and machine learning were combined to predict cytomegalovirus infection status. A later genetic analysis used genome-wide SNP genotypes for about three fifths of the 666 donors, treating that subset as a discovery cohort. Several DR-DQ haplotypes were handled as single units for association and clustering, since linkage in the cohort was strong. The later analysis used no new phenotypic data to find candidate immune exposures, relying instead on TCR beta sequences and their occurrence across donors. In a later analysis, previously published TCR beta repertoires from 670 or so donors were re-analyzed and high-resolution HLA genotyping was added so that TCR occurrence patterns could be studied. An earlier analysis of 587 of the donors used high-throughput TCR beta sequencing to judge whether each TCR beta V gene segment behaved as functional or pseudogenic.

Counted from cysteine to phenylalanine, this CDR3 has 16 amino acids. Just CDR3 DNA is preserved here, 48 bases in frame from base 1. V was cut back by 3 bases and J by 4 bases, leaving a gap of 20 bases between them. The germline V gene provides CDR1 SGDLS and CDR2 YYNGEE. Regarding this clone: The clone's antigen remains unknown. Base-call qualities are not available, and no considerably larger clone is one nucleotide away.

The library was made by the immunoSEQ multiplex PCR assay. For the multiplex PCR, a mixture combining 60 forward primers for TCR Vbeta segments and 13 reverse primers for TCR Jbeta segments was used. The CDR3 region of rearranged TCR beta genes was amplified from genomic DNA by a multiplex PCR assay. On the Illumina HiSeq System, the amplified TCR beta libraries were sequenced as 87-base-pair reads. For the original study's pipeline: Across the 700 or so repertoires, a later analysis counted roughly 84 million unique TCR beta chains, roughly 11 million of which were shared by at least two donors. Raw reads were error-corrected and collapsed into unique sequences by a nearest-neighbor algorithm in which closely related sequences were merged to remove PCR and sequencing errors. To assign V, D and J gene segments, CDR3 sequences were aligned to IMGT reference sequences. For a sequence to be retained, at least a six-nucleotide match to both a V gene segment and a J gene segment was required. A rearrangement counted as productive if the CDR3 had no stop codons and remained in frame with V and J, and every other rearrangement counted as non-productive. CDR3 was defined according to IMGT convention as the region running from the second conserved V-encoded cysteine to the conserved J-encoded phenylalanine. The earlier analysis of about 590 of the donors excluded sequences that lacked an unambiguous match to a single V gene segment. An earlier analysis of around 600 of the donors classified V segments as functional when productive rearrangements were above 56.7% and as segregating when the standard deviation between donors was above 5%. To diagnose cytomegalovirus status from the catalog of TCR beta chain sequences, a statistical classification framework was built. V and J gene assignment, in a later analysis, came from comparing TCR nucleotide sequences with IMGT/GENE-DB human TR gene sequences. A later analysis assigned CDR3 sequences and most-parsimonious VDJ recombination scenarios with the TCRdist pipeline. A later analysis defined each TCR beta chain by its CDR3 amino acid sequence plus V-gene family, and excluded reads lacking a unique V-gene family. In a later analysis, 450 to 600 highly shared, low-generation-probability nucleotide sequences were removed to address suspected cross-contamination and a sequencing artifact. In a later analysis, a clonal expansion index for each public chain was calculated from normalized within-repertoire ranks of inferred template counts. In a later analysis, generation probabilities were computed using a VDJ recombination model fitted to out-of-frame rearrangements, and the results were checked against IGoR. A later analysis scored TCR-TCR, TCR-HLA and TCR-CMV co-occurrence with hypergeometric tests, applying a repertoire-size bias correction to TCR pairs. A later analysis estimated false discovery rates by permuting HLA or CMV assignments 20 times. In a later analysis, co-occurring TCRs were grouped using DBSCAN, and TCRdist sequence similarity was added for clustering within HLA-allele-positive subsets. Co-occurrence clustering excluded repertoires with fewer than 30,000 or more than 120,000 public chains, plus five with anomalous nucleotide sharing. TCRdb obtained this table from immuneACCESS and retained in-frame rearrangements with V and J assigned. These tables miss some clones; where compared with another copy, unresolved V genes account for less than half of the shortfall, and the remainder is unexplained. The V and J calls and clone size come from that table; D and trimming were worked out from the DNA. The sample profile shows roughly 200,000 clones; nearly 80% of them were found once. Of the sample, approximately 2.9% is held by the ten largest clones.

Results the study describes overall, beyond this receptor: A few of the identified cytomegalovirus-associated TCR beta chains were confirmed in vitro to be specific for cytomegalovirus antigens. Roughly uniform sequencing depth across donors was assumed in presence/absence analyses, although this assumption may not hold. Correlated functional status among segregating V segments might reflect linkage disequilibrium, but an unknown experimental factor could not be ruled out. When HLA alleles, especially DR and DQ, strongly co-occurred, attributing TCR associations to individual alleles was difficult. A later analysis found that most CMV-associated TCR beta chains appeared HLA-restricted, with HLA associations seemingly driven largely by CMV exposure. Some IMGT-functional V segments, including TRBV6-2 and TRBV6-3, could not be told apart with the 87-base-pair reads, so those segments were excluded. For the cohort, immune exposure information was limited to CMV serostatus. In a later analysis, 16,951 TCR beta sequences were associated with specific HLA alleles at a false discovery rate of 0.05. According to the authors, the approach could potentially be generalized to other disease states and immunological phenotypes. In a later analysis, the rate of TCR association differed among HLA loci, with DRB1 alleles having the most associated TCRs and HLA-C alleles having the fewest. While some public TCRs were present in many individuals, most TCR sequences turned up only very rarely across donors. The cohort was sequenced for TCR beta chains only, and without alpha or paired-chain data the features that could be detected were limited. A further reported finding was that TCR beta sequences accurately predicted the HLA-A and HLA-B alleles for most subjects in the first cohort. Broadly in line with IMGT annotations, most TCR beta V segments showed up in productive rearrangements about 87% or about 30% of the time in an earlier analysis of 450 to 600 of the donors. The sequencing pipeline was judged likely to have produced a cluster of highly shared sequence variants as a technical artifact. HLA typing was unavailable for some donors at each locus, so association tests used only the typed subset. An association between a missense DCLRE1C variant and V-gene and J-gene trimming of TCR beta chains was found in a later genetic analysis and replicated in an independent cohort. A later genetic analysis reported fewer N-insertions in productive TCRs among donors in an Asian-associated ancestry cluster than the roughly 700-donor mean. Some 16 rarely observed V segments, including chromosome 9 orphons, were excluded from the earlier analysis of some 590 of the donors because counts were too low. In both the original and validation cohorts, the classifier was reported to diagnose cytomegalovirus status with high specificity and sensitivity. Compared with equally common non-associated chains, HLA-associated TCR beta chains in a later analysis were more clonally expanded and had lower generation probabilities. The study gave a list of over 150 TCR beta chains associated with cytomegalovirus. In a later analysis, several top co-occurrence clusters were reported to appear linked to parvovirus B19, influenza, CMV and Epstein-Barr virus.

In total, 500 to 700 healthy bone marrow donors made up the cohort. Cohort members were all nominally healthy when sampled, although unrecorded immune exposures were likely present. The donor tested CMV seronegative and was one of the 352 seronegative cohort members. Every donor gave a peripheral blood sample, and the peripheral blood mononuclear cells from that sample were used for TCR beta sequencing. Genomic DNA was extracted from the blood cell samples with the Qiagen DNeasy Blood Extraction Kit. This receptor was obtained from a female donor in good health and CMV-seronegative. The sequence is built from TRBV9 and TRBJ2-7; matching of 7 bases hints at TRBD2 as the D gene. Sequenced sample: PBMCs. Here is the DNA: TGTGCCAGCAGCGCCGGACGGGGGGCCTATTCTTACGAGCAGTACTTC. Its amino acids are CASSAGRGAYSYEQYF.